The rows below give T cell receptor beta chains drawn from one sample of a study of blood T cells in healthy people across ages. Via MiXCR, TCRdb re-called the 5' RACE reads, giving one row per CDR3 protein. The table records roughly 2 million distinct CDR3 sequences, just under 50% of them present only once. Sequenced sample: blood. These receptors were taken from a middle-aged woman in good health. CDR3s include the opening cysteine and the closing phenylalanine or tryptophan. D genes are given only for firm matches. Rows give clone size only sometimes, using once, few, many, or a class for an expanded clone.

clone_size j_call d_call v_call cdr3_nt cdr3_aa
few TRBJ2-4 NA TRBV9 TGTGCCAGCAGCGTCGGCGGGGCCACCTCACTAGCCAAAAACATTCAGTACTTC CASSVGGATSLAKNIQYF
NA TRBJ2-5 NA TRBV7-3 TGTGCCAGCAGCTTAACAAGTGGCCCAGGGGAAGAGACCCAGTACTTC CASSLTSGPGEETQYF
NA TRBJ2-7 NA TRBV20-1 TGCAGTGCTAGTAGTGGGCCTTCTGGCTACGAGCAGTACTTC CSASSGPSGYEQYF
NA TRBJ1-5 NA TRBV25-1 TGTGCCAGCAGTGATTGGGGGGCTGGCAATCAGCCCCAGCATTTT CASSDWGAGNQPQHF
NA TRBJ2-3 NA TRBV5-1 TGCGTCAGCAGCATGGAAGGCACAGATACGCAGTATTTT CVSSMEGTDTQYF
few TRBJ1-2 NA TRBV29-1 TGCAGCGTTGTGGGCAGCAACTATGGCTACACCTTC CSVVGSNYGYTF
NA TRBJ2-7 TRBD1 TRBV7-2 TGTGCCAGCAGCAACATTGACAGGGTCTCCTACGAGCAGTACTTC CASSNIDRVSYEQYF
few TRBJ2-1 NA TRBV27 TGTGCCAGCTCAGCAGGGGGGCCGGGGTACAATGAGCAGTTCTTC CASSAGGPGYNEQFF
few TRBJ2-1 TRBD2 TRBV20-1 TGCAGTGCTTGGGCTAGCGGGGGGATTGAGCAGTTCTTC CSAWASGGIEQFF
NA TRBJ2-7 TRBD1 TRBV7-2 TGTGCCAGCAGCTTAGAGGGACAGTACGAGCAGTACTTC CASSLEGQYEQYF
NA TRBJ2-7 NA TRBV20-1 TGCAGTGCTAGTGACTCAGGGTGGGTCTACGAGCAGTACTTC CSASDSGWVYEQYF